The next 26 T cell receptor beta chains were all read from a single sample in a study of blood T cells in healthy people across ages. Using a J-beta primer mix together with a sample-barcoded 5' primer, a second PCR was run for roughly 7 to 11 cycles. Each CDR3 protein is one row after TCRdb ran MiXCR on the 5' RACE reads. The repertoire has fewer than 2 million distinct CDR3 sequences, more than 35% of them found once; the top ten carry 23%. Sequenced material: blood. These receptor sequences come from a human donor in good health.

This clonotype was picked up a small number of times. The genes are TRBV4-2 and TRBJ2-5; tentatively, D is TRBD2 (7 bases). The CDR3 contains 17 residues. V was shortened by 6 bases and J by 1 base, with 21 bases between the two germline ends. CDR1 is LGHNA and CDR2 is YNFKEQ in the germline V gene. Here the CDR3 DNA reads TGTGCCAGCAGTCCTCGAGGTGGCGGGGGCACCCAAGAGACCCAGTACTTC. Translated: CASSPRGGGGTQETQYF.

Only a few counts were recorded for this clonotype. Since a much larger clone is just one base distant, this may be a read error. This rearrangement joins TRBV12-3 or TRBV12-4 to TRBJ2-5; 7 bases align to TRBD2. V lost 5 bases to trimming and J lost 2 bases; unmatched junction nucleotides: 8. The CDR3 spans 15 residues. The CDR3 reads CASSPYAGVQETQYF. In DNA form, the CDR3 reads TGTGCCAGCAGTCCCTACGCGGGGGTGCAAGAGACCCAGTACTTC.

This clonotype turned up a few times. The V and J genes are TRBV6-5 and TRBJ2-5; maybe TRBD2 (6 bases). CDR1 is MNHEY and CDR2 is SVGAGI in the germline V gene. This CDR3 contains 14 residues. V gave up 7 bases and J gave up 3 bases, with 15 bases separating them. CDR3 protein: CASTLDGEEETQYF. CDR3 nucleotide sequence: TGTGCCAGCACCCTAGACGGGGAGGAAGAGACCCAGTACTTC.

The chain uses TRBV28 and TRBJ2-7; perhaps TRBD2 as D (6 bases). V gave up 7 bases and J gave up 1 base, with 14 bases separating them. Germline loops: CDR1 MDHEN, CDR2 SYDVKM. The CDR3 is 14 amino acids. The CDR3 loop is CASTLGLPSYEQYF. In nucleotides, the CDR3 is TGTGCCAGCACTCTGGGACTTCCTTCCTACGAGCAGTACTTC.

The CDR3 nucleotides are TGTGCCAGCAGCGTAGTATCGGGGGGATACTACAATGAGCAGTTCTTC. Protein product: CASSVVSGGYYNEQFF. The chain is built from TRBV9 and TRBJ2-1, with 7 bases aligning to TRBD2. This CDR3 is 16 amino acids long. Germline trimming cut 0 bases from V and 3 bases from J; bases unmatched to any gene: 6. In germline, CDR1 is SGDLS, CDR2 YYNGEE.

V is TRBV10-3 and J is TRBJ2-4; 8 positions agree with TRBD1. TRBJ2-7 matches the DNA end more closely, so the J call is doubtful. The germline CDR1 and CDR2 sequences are ENHRY and SYGVKD. The CDR3 extends over 13 amino acids. For the CDR3, the DNA is TGTGCCATCAGGTCCGGGACAGGCTACGAGCAGTACTTC. It yields the protein CAIRSGTGYEQYF.

This clonotype was seen only a few times. V is TRBV5-1 and J is TRBJ1-2, with D possibly being TRBD1 (5 bases). The ends were cut back, 5 bases at V and 4 bases at J, with 18 bases in the middle. The length of the CDR3 is 15 residues. The germline CDR1 and CDR2 sequences are SGHRS and YFSETQ. CDR3 nucleotide sequence: TGCGCCAGCAGACCAGGCATCGACAGATCCTATGGCTACACCTTC. It codes for CASRPGIDRSYGYTF.

J is TRBJ1-1 and V is TRBV20-1; TRBD1 is a possible D gene (5 bases). Deletions cut 3 bases from V and 6 bases from J, with 17 bases between. From germline, CDR1 is DFQATT and CDR2 SNEGSKA (reference sequence). The CDR3 has 14 residues. CDR3 in amino acids: CSASWAGMGAEAFF. The CDR3 region has the DNA TGCAGTGCTAGTTGGGCAGGCATGGGGGCTGAAGCTTTCTTT.

The DNA for the CDR3 is TGTGCCAGCAATTTCGGGCCCTCGAACACCGGGGAGCTGTTTTTT. Its protein product is CASNFGPSNTGELFF. This sequence joins TRBV6-2 or TRBV6-3 and TRBJ2-2, with D hard to call. The V and J ends lost 7 bases and 0 bases respectively, with 12 bases between them. CDR3 length equals 15 residues. Germline values: CDR1 MNHEY, CDR2 SVGEGT.

Only a few counts were recorded for this clonotype. This chain links TRBV7-3 with TRBJ2-7, with TRBD1 as a possible D gene (5 bases). V was cut by 2 bases and J by 2 bases, with 13 bases left in between. In germline, CDR1 is SGHTA, CDR2 FQGTGA. The CDR3 runs to 15 residues. In DNA form, the CDR3 reads TGTGCCAGCAGCTTAGGGGTGACAGCTCCCTACGAGCAGTACTTC. It yields the protein CASSLGVTAPYEQYF.

The V and J genes are TRBV5-1 and TRBJ2-7, with TRBD2 matching 8 bases. The CDR3 runs to 13 residues. Germline CDR1 reads SGHRS; CDR2 reads YFSETQ. With 5 bases clipped from V and 5 bases from J, the junction kept 6 bases outside the gene matches. The DNA for the CDR3 is TGCGCCAGCAGGGGACTAGTTAATGACGAGCAGTACTTC. Translated, it gives CASRGLVNDEQYF.

V is TRBV19 and J is TRBJ1-1; D is ambiguous. The CDR3 is 13 residues long. CDR1 and CDR2 (germline): LNHDA, SQIVND (reference sequence). The germline V and J ends were trimmed by 4 bases and 2 bases, with 8 bases remaining between them. CDR3 region: CASSRAENTEAFF. The CDR3 coding sequence is TGTGCCAGTAGTAGGGCGGAAAACACTGAAGCTTTCTTT.

The genes are TRBV7-9 and TRBJ2-1; TRBD1 is a possible D gene (5 bases). Germline loops: CDR1 SEHNR, CDR2 FQNEAQ (reference sequence). The ends were cut back, 2 bases at V and 5 bases at J, with 10 bases in the middle. The CDR3 is 14 amino acids. The CDR3 sequence is CASSLFDRDNEQFF. For the CDR3, the DNA is TGTGCCAGCAGCTTATTCGACAGAGACAATGAGCAGTTCTTC.

The genes are TRBV18 and TRBJ1-5; D ambiguous. Germline CDR1 and CDR2: KGHSH and LQKENI. The CDR3 runs to 13 residues. The ends were cut back, 3 bases at V and 9 bases at J, with 12 bases in the middle. DNA for the CDR3: TGTGCCAGCTCACCCCAAGAGGATCGGCCCCAGCATTTT. The encoded protein is CASSPQEDRPQHF.

This clonotype was observed a few times. The V gene is TRBV20-1, the J gene TRBJ1-1; D possibly corresponds to TRBD1 (5 bases). V lost 5 bases, J lost 1 base, and 11 bases lay in between. Germline CDR1 is DFQATT and CDR2 is SNEGSKA (reference sequence). The CDR3 extends over 13 amino acids. The CDR3 bases are TGCAGTGCTCCCCACGGGACGAACACTGAAGCTTTCTTT. Encoded protein: CSAPHGTNTEAFF.

In this sample, this clonotype turned up a few times. This chain joins TRBV7-2 and TRBJ2-4; D is uncertain. The germline V gene has CDR1 SGHTA and CDR2 FQGNSA. V was pared by 1 base and J by 13 bases, with 11 bases between. CDR3 length equals 12 residues. CDR3 loop: CASSLVDNEQYF. Written as DNA, the CDR3 is TGTGCCAGCAGCTTAGTCGACAATGAGCAGTACTTC. Looking up the rest from reference TRBV7-2 and TRBJ2-4 gives the full variable domain: GAGVSQSPSNKVTEKGKDVELRCDPISGHTALYWYRQSLGQGLEFLIYFQGNSAPDKSGLPSDRFSAERTGGSVSTLTIQRTQQEDSAVYLCASSLVDNEQYFGAGTRLSVL.

The chain joins TRBV6-2 or TRBV6-3 to TRBJ2-1; no clear D. The CDR3 covers 15 residues. Germline V gene sequence: CDR1 MNHEY, CDR2 SVGEGT. V dropped 5 bases and J dropped 8 bases, with 19 bases sitting between them. CDR3 nucleotide sequence: TGTGCCAGCAGTCACCCTGGCTACAAGTGGGATGAGCAGTTCTTC. Translating gives CASSHPGYKWDEQFF.

The chain employs TRBV15 and TRBJ1-2; D is possibly TRBD1 (6 bases). V gave up 0 bases and J gave up 4 bases, with 18 bases separating them. The CDR3 contains 17 residues. Germline V gives CDR1 LNHNV, CDR2 YYDKDF (reference sequence). The CDR3 spells CATSREGGTIASYGYTF. The CDR3 region has the DNA TGTGCCACCAGCAGAGAGGGGGGCACCATTGCCTCCTATGGCTACACCTTC.

V usage is TRBV27 and J usage is TRBJ2-5; 10 nucleotides agree with TRBD1. CDR3 size: 14 residues. Germline lookup yields CDR1 MNHEY and CDR2 SMNVEV (reference sequence). The junction had 5 bases not matched to a gene; V was cut back by 5 bases and J by 5 bases. The CDR3 DNA reads as TGTGCCAGCAGTCAGGACAGGGGGTGGGAGACCCAGTACTTC. It yields the protein CASSQDRGWETQYF.

The rearrangement joins TRBV29-1 to TRBJ1-1; TRBD1 is a possible D gene (6 bases). From germline, CDR1 is SQVTM and CDR2 ANQGSEA. CDR3 length: 13 amino acids. V shed 1 base and J shed 5 bases, with 11 bases lying between them. The CDR3, as DNA: TGCAGCGTTGAAGTACAGGGAGGGACTGAAGCTTTCTTT. Amino acids: CSVEVQGGTEAFF.

This clonotype was detected only a few times. The genes are TRBV9 and TRBJ2-1; 9 bases match TRBD2. CDR1 is SGDLS and CDR2 is YYNGEE in the germline V gene. The CDR3 spans 16 residues. The ends lost 4 bases at V and 2 bases at J; junction bases unmatched: 7. Here the CDR3 DNA reads TGTGCCAGCAGCCAAAGTGGCGGGGGGGCCTACAATGAGCAGTTCTTC. It translates to CASSQSGGGAYNEQFF.

Turning to this clonotype: An end of the junction does not agree with germline; a read error may underlie this. The genes are TRBV6-5 and TRBJ2-5; TRBD2 might be the D (6 bases). This CDR3 has 15 amino acids. Germline V gene lookup returns CDR1 MNHEY and CDR2 SVGAGI. CDR3 residues: CTSTKGLRFQETQYF. The CDR3 DNA is TGTACCAGCACCAAGGGACTGAGATTTCAAGAGACCCAGTACTTC.

This clonotype was observed a few times. This sequence joins TRBV7-2 and TRBJ1-2, with D possibly being TRBD1 (6 bases). V lost 1 base, J lost 4 bases, and 19 bases lay in between. CDR3 size: 17 residues. CDR1 is SGHTA, CDR2 FQGNSA, per germline. In DNA form, the CDR3 reads TGTGCCAGCAGCTTAGGTGGTATTAGAAGGGGGGTCTATGGCTACACCTTC. Encoded protein: CASSLGGIRRGVYGYTF.

The chain couples TRBV7-2 to TRBJ1-4, with D unresolved. V gave up 1 base and J gave up 8 bases, with 17 bases separating them. Germline CDR1 and CDR2: SGHTA and FQGNSA. CDR3 length: 16 residues. The CDR3 DNA reads TGTGCCAGCAGCTTAGTCTCCGGGCCGGATAGGGAAAAACTGTTTTTT. Amino acid sequence: CASSLVSGPDREKLFF.

This chain connects TRBV27 to TRBJ2-2; TRBD2 agrees at 10 bases. Per germline, CDR1 MNHEY and CDR2 SMNVEV (reference sequence). Trimming removed 2 bases from V and 3 bases from J; junction bases left unmatched: 6. The CDR3 runs 17 residues. The CDR3 region is CASSLSGSGGHTGELFF. CDR3 coding DNA: TGTGCCAGCAGTTTAAGTGGTAGCGGGGGGCACACCGGGGAGCTGTTTTTT.

The chain recombines TRBV7-3 with TRBJ1-2; D is unclear. V was pared by 6 bases and J by 0 bases, with 8 bases between. CDR3 length: 13 amino acids. Germline CDR1 SGHTA, CDR2 FQGTGA. The CDR3 sequence: CASSETPNYGYTF. DNA for the CDR3: TGTGCCAGCAGTGAAACCCCTAACTATGGCTACACCTTC.